The 8 T cell receptor beta chains below were found in one sample sequenced in a study of CD8+ T cells in alopecia areata. The authors extracted RNA and reverse transcribed it into cDNA as the sequencing template. Data came from immunoSEQ multiplex PCR; TCRdb stores just in-frame clones and leaves some out. The data hold under 250,000 clones, with about three fifths observed a single time. Material: CD4+ T cells sorted from blood, obtained at week 0. Receptors originate from a human donor with alopecia areata.

The sample holds a few counts of this clone. This chain connects TRBV6-5 to TRBJ2-7; 10 nucleotides match TRBD1. The CDR3 contains 12 residues. Per germline, CDR1 MNHEY and CDR2 SVGAGI. The V and J ends lost 6 bases and 7 bases, in that order; junction bases with no gene match: 3. CDR3 loop: CASRRTGGEQYF. In nucleotides, the CDR3 is TGTGCCAGCAGGAGGACAGGGGGGGAGCAGTACTTC.

Within the sample, this clone is medium-sized. The chain has TRBV4-1 and TRBJ1-3; D gene ambiguous. V was pared by 2 bases and J by 0 bases, with 11 bases between. Germline values: CDR1 MGHRA, CDR2 YSYEKL. The CDR3 extends over 16 amino acids. This CDR3 is CASSQPRLISGNTIYF. The CDR3 DNA reads as TGCGCCAGCAGCCAACCGAGACTGATCTCTGGAAACACCATATATTTT.

The chain recombines TRBV20-1 with TRBJ1-5; D is unclear. Germline CDR1 and CDR2: DFQATT and SNEGSKA (reference sequence). V lost 0 bases and J lost 12, with 9 bases in between. The CDR3 extends over 11 amino acids. CDR3: CSARDKMVQHF. CDR3 DNA: TGCAGTGCTAGAGATAAAATGGTCCAGCATTTT.

The CDR3 loop reads CASSPGLAGDTQYF. For the CDR3, the DNA is TGTGCCAGCTCACCAGGACTAGCGGGGGATACGCAGTATTTT. The rearrangement links TRBV18 to TRBJ2-3; 12 bases agree with TRBD2. The V gene's germline CDR1 is KGHSH and CDR2 LQKENI. CDR3 size: 14 residues. V lost 2 bases to trimming and J lost 6 bases; unmatched junction nucleotides: 0.

This rearrangement joins TRBV12-5 to TRBJ2-5; 16 nucleotides align to TRBD2. Germline CDR1 and CDR2: LGHNT and FRNRAP. This CDR3 is built from 17 residues. V dropped 5 bases and J dropped 5; count of bases not matched to a gene: 8. In DNA, the CDR3 is TGTGCTAGTGGTGGGACTAGCGGGAGGGCCCGGCGGGAGACCCAGTACTTC. Its translation: CASGGTSGRARRETQYF.

The chain uses TRBV2 and TRBJ1-2, with TRBD1 matching over 8 bases. V was pared by 6 bases and J by 1 base, with 4 bases of the junction left unmatched. The CDR3 has 14 amino acids. CDR1 and CDR2 (germline): SNHLY, FYNNEI. As DNA, the CDR3 is TGTGCCAGCAGGGGACAGGCAATTAACTATGGCTACACCTTC. It codes for CASRGQAINYGYTF.

This clone has at least ten counts. The CDR3 DNA sequence: TGTGCCAGCAGCGCCGGGCCTGGAAACACCATATATTTT. Translation gives CASSAGPGNTIYF. The V call is TRBV7-3, the J call TRBJ1-3; D gene ambiguous. The V gene's germline CDR1 is SGHTA and CDR2 FQGTGA. The V end lost 5 bases, the J end lost 2 bases, and 7 bases lay between the germline ends. CDR3 length: 13 residues.

V and J are TRBV6-1 and TRBJ1-3, with D possibly being TRBD1 (5 bases). From germline, CDR1 is MNHNS and CDR2 SASEGT. The V end lost 9 bases, the J end lost 0 bases, and 15 bases lay between the germline ends. The CDR3 length is 15 residues. CDR3: CASFPQVDSGNTIYF. CDR3 in DNA: TGTGCCAGTTTTCCACAGGTAGACTCTGGAAACACCATATATTTT.